This T cell receptor beta chain comes out of a study of T-cell reconstitution after alpha-beta-depleted transplantation in children. The study, taken as a whole, reports: Recipient T cells and thymic progenitors that survived were the source of the high TCRbeta diversity seen at day 60 in some patients. Two months or so post-transplant, alpha-beta T cells reportedly derived from several hundred expanded graft clones. Newly produced T cells mostly accounted for T-cell counts and diversity one year post-transplant.

CDR1 SGHRS and CDR2 YFSETQ come from the germline V gene. There are 15 residues in the CDR3. Trimming stripped 1 base from V and 5 bases from J, with 13 bases between. The library targeted TCRbeta and was prepared with unique molecular identifiers. One entry per CDR3 protein, called by TCRdb with MiXCR from the PCR reads. This sample yields 700,000 to 950,000 distinct CDR3 sequences, of which roughly 15% are seen a single time; about 4.6% belongs to the top ten. This clonotype was seen a handful of times. Antigen: not known. This chain connects TRBV5-1 to TRBJ2-1, with D perhaps TRBD2 (5 bases). This sequence originates from a male patient younger than 18 who had a stem cell transplant for acute lymphoblastic leukemia, so the T cells may come from the graft donor. The specimen comprised PBMCs, mostly from graft donor cells, sampled 360 days after TCRalphabeta/CD19-depleted stem cell transplant. This chain's CDR3 is CASSLPWTANNEQFF. CDR3 bases: TGCGCCAGCAGCTTGCCCTGGACTGCCAACAATGAGCAGTTCTTC.